A selection of T cell receptor beta chains follows, all from one sample in a study of T-cell reconstitution after alpha-beta-depleted transplantation in children. MiXCR was run by TCRdb on the PCR reads, yielding one entry per CDR3 protein. Of 300,000 to 400,000 distinct CDR3 sequences listed, 16% were seen once; the top ten hold roughly 41%. The sample was PBMCs, mostly from graft donor cells, taken 360 days after TCRalphabeta/CD19-depleted stem cell transplant. The source of these receptors is a male patient aged 2 to 10 who had a stem cell transplant for acute lymphoblastic leukemia, so the T cells may come from the graft donor. Both conserved end residues are part of each CDR3. The order of the fields is J gene, V gene, clone size, D gene, CDR3 protein, CDR3 DNA. A D gene is named only where the DNA matches it firmly. Size is stated for part of the rows, as once, few or many counts, or as a class when the clone is expanded.

j_gene: TRBJ2-1; v_gene: TRBV4-3; abundance: .; d_gene: .; CDR3aa: CASSQDIGSYNEQFF; CDR3nt: TGCGCCAGCAGCCAAGATATTGGGAGTTACAATGAGCAGTTCTTC
j_gene: TRBJ2-7; v_gene: TRBV7-9; abundance: .; d_gene: TRBD2; CDR3aa: CASSLVSGGLVEQYF; CDR3nt: TGTGCCAGCAGCTTAGTTAGCGGGGGCCTTGTGGAGCAGTACTTC
j_gene: TRBJ2-3; v_gene: TRBV30; abundance: .; d_gene: .; CDR3aa: CAWTHLDRRTDTQYF; CDR3nt: TGTGCCTGGACCCACCTTGACAGGCGCACAGATACGCAGTATTTT
j_gene: TRBJ2-2; v_gene: TRBV4-1; abundance: few; d_gene: TRBD2; CDR3aa: CASSQERASGRASTGELFF; CDR3nt: TGCGCCAGCAGCCAAGAAAGAGCTAGCGGGAGGGCCAGTACCGGGGAGCTGTTTTTT
j_gene: TRBJ1-5; v_gene: TRBV7-9; abundance: .; d_gene: TRBD1; CDR3aa: CASSPAGQGLNQPQHF; CDR3nt: TGTGCCAGCAGTCCCGCCGGACAGGGACTCAATCAGCCCCAGCATTTT
j_gene: TRBJ1-3; v_gene: TRBV12-3/TRBV12-4; abundance: many; d_gene: .; CDR3aa: CASTNQHRASGNTIYF; CDR3nt: TGTGCCAGCACAAATCAACACCGGGCCTCTGGAAACACCATATATTTT
j_gene: TRBJ2-7; v_gene: TRBV6-5; abundance: many; d_gene: TRBD1; CDR3aa: CASGTGRYEQYF; CDR3nt: TGTGCCTCGGGGACAGGGAGATACGAGCAGTACTTC
j_gene: TRBJ1-3; v_gene: TRBV5-1; abundance: few; d_gene: .; CDR3aa: CASSLAHGGFAAGNTIYF; CDR3nt: TGCGCCAGCAGCTTGGCGCACGGGGGGTTCGCGGCTGGAAACACCATATATTTT
j_gene: TRBJ1-3; v_gene: TRBV4-3; abundance: many; d_gene: .; CDR3aa: CASSQERTSGNTIYF; CDR3nt: TGCGCCAGCAGCCAAGAACGGACCTCTGGAAACACCATATATTTT
j_gene: TRBJ1-6; v_gene: TRBV27; abundance: few; d_gene: TRBD1; CDR3aa: CASSSRQGSSPLHF; CDR3nt: TGTGCCAGCAGTTCTAGACAGGGAAGTTCACCCCTCCACTTT
j_gene: TRBJ1-1; v_gene: TRBV7-6; abundance: few; d_gene: TRBD1; CDR3aa: CASSPGTGGFTEAFF; CDR3nt: TGTGCCAGCAGCCCCGGGACAGGGGGCTTCACTGAAGCTTTCTTT
j_gene: TRBJ2-3; v_gene: TRBV11-3; abundance: .; d_gene: .; CDR3aa: CASSYRDHTDTQYF; CDR3nt: TGTGCCAGCAGCTACCGGGACCACACAGATACGCAGTATTTT
j_gene: TRBJ2-1; v_gene: TRBV7-2; abundance: .; d_gene: .; CDR3aa: CASRRDSYNEQFF; CDR3nt: TGTGCCAGCAGAAGGGACTCCTACAATGAGCAGTTCTTC
j_gene: TRBJ2-3; v_gene: TRBV7-2; abundance: .; d_gene: TRBD1; CDR3aa: CASSSRTGTTDTQYF; CDR3nt: TGTGCCAGCAGCTCTCGGACAGGGACCACAGATACGCAGTATTTT
j_gene: TRBJ2-1; v_gene: TRBV9; abundance: few; d_gene: .; CDR3aa: CASSVAPQGGDEQFF; CDR3nt: TGTGCCAGCAGCGTAGCCCCTCAGGGGGGGGATGAGCAGTTCTTC
j_gene: TRBJ2-7; v_gene: TRBV30; abundance: .; d_gene: TRBD1; CDR3aa: CAWSVPPGGVYEQYF; CDR3nt: TGTGCCTGGAGTGTCCCGCCAGGGGGCGTTTACGAGCAGTACTTC
j_gene: TRBJ2-7; v_gene: TRBV28; abundance: many; d_gene: .; CDR3aa: CASSLTGPFYEQYF; CDR3nt: TGTGCCAGCAGTTTAACAGGACCTTTCTACGAGCAGTACTTC
j_gene: TRBJ2-1; v_gene: TRBV20-1; abundance: few; d_gene: TRBD2; CDR3aa: CSARSLSGIRYNEQFF; CDR3nt: TGCAGTGCTAGGTCGCTGAGCGGGATACGTTACAATGAGCAGTTCTTC
j_gene: TRBJ1-6; v_gene: TRBV12-5; abundance: few; d_gene: TRBD1; CDR3aa: CASGLAQGAVNSPLHF; CDR3nt: TGTGCTAGTGGTTTGGCACAGGGGGCAGTTAATTCACCCCTCCACTTT
j_gene: TRBJ2-1; v_gene: TRBV4-1; abundance: many; d_gene: TRBD2; CDR3aa: CASSQAPGLANEQFF; CDR3nt: TGCGCCAGCAGCCAAGCACCGGGACTAGCAAATGAGCAGTTCTTC
j_gene: TRBJ2-6; v_gene: TRBV12-3/TRBV12-4; abundance: .; d_gene: .; CDR3aa: CASSFTGFGSHNSGANVLTF; CDR3nt: TGTGCCAGCAGTTTTACGGGGTTCGGGTCGCACAACTCTGGGGCCAACGTCCTGACTTTC
j_gene: TRBJ1-1; v_gene: TRBV5-4; abundance: .; d_gene: TRBD1; CDR3aa: CASSLAPWDRGRGNTEAFF; CDR3nt: TGTGCCAGCAGCTTGGCGCCCTGGGACAGGGGGCGCGGGAACACTGAAGCTTTCTTT
j_gene: TRBJ1-1; v_gene: TRBV29-1; abundance: many; d_gene: .; CDR3aa: CSVEDLGDAFF; CDR3nt: TGCAGCGTTGAAGATTTGGGTGACGCTTTCTTT
j_gene: TRBJ2-1; v_gene: TRBV6-5; abundance: .; d_gene: TRBD2; CDR3aa: CASSYSGGVEQFF; CDR3nt: TGTGCCAGCAGTTACTCGGGAGGGGTTGAGCAGTTCTTC
j_gene: TRBJ1-5; v_gene: TRBV4-2; abundance: .; d_gene: .; CDR3aa: CASSQEGTFADQPQHF; CDR3nt: TGTGCCAGCAGCCAAGAAGGGACCTTTGCTGATCAGCCCCAGCATTTT
j_gene: TRBJ1-2; v_gene: TRBV6-1; abundance: few; d_gene: .; CDR3aa: CASSRTGNYGYTF; CDR3nt: TGTGCCAGCAGCCGGACTGGCAACTATGGCTACACCTTC
j_gene: TRBJ2-7; v_gene: TRBV28; abundance: few; d_gene: .; CDR3aa: CASVGAYEQYF; CDR3nt: TGTGCCAGTGTGGGTGCCTACGAGCAGTACTTC
j_gene: TRBJ2-1; v_gene: TRBV12-3/TRBV12-4; abundance: .; d_gene: TRBD2; CDR3aa: CASSLPWTRRNEQFF; CDR3nt: TGTGCCAGCAGTTTACCCTGGACTAGACGCAATGAGCAGTTCTTC
j_gene: TRBJ2-5; v_gene: TRBV29-1; abundance: .; d_gene: TRBD1; CDR3aa: CSVLQGARFQETQYF; CDR3nt: TGCAGCGTTCTACAGGGGGCCCGCTTCCAAGAGACCCAGTACTTC
j_gene: TRBJ2-1; v_gene: TRBV10-3; abundance: .; d_gene: TRBD2; CDR3aa: CAISESLAGFNEQFF; CDR3nt: TGTGCCATCAGTGAAAGTCTAGCGGGGTTCAATGAGCAGTTCTTC
j_gene: TRBJ2-1; v_gene: TRBV29-1; abundance: many; d_gene: .; CDR3aa: CSVEVVRGTQLLSSYNEQFF; CDR3nt: TGCAGCGTTGAAGTAGTGAGGGGTACCCAACTTCTGAGCTCCTACAATGAGCAGTTCTTC
j_gene: TRBJ1-3; v_gene: TRBV5-1; abundance: few; d_gene: TRBD1; CDR3aa: CASSATGLNSGNTIYF; CDR3nt: TGCGCCAGCAGCGCGACAGGGTTGAACTCTGGAAACACCATATATTTT
j_gene: TRBJ2-3; v_gene: TRBV7-9; abundance: .; d_gene: TRBD2; CDR3aa: CASSLILAASTDTQYF; CDR3nt: TGTGCCAGCAGCTTAATACTAGCGGCCAGCACAGATACGCAGTATTTT
j_gene: TRBJ2-3; v_gene: TRBV10-3; abundance: many; d_gene: .; CDR3aa: CAIITGDTQYF; CDR3nt: TGTGCCATCATAACGGGGGATACGCAGTATTTT
j_gene: TRBJ1-1; v_gene: TRBV20-1; abundance: few; d_gene: .; CDR3aa: CSARGVGNRRSSGNTEAFF; CDR3nt: TGCAGTGCTAGAGGAGTCGGTAACAGGCGGTCTTCCGGGAACACTGAAGCTTTCTTT